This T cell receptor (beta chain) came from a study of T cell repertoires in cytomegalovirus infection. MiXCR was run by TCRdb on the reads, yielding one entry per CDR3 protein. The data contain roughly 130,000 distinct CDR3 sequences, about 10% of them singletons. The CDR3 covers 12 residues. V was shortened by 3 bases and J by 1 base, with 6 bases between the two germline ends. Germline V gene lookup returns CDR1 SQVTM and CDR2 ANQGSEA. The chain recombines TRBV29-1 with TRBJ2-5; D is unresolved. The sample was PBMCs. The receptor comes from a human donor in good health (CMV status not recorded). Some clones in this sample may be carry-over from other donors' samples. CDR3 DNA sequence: TGCAGCGTTGAGGCAGTCCAAGAGACCCAGTACTTC. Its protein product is CSVEAVQETQYF.